A single sample is the source of the 29 T cell receptor beta chains below, sequenced in a study of blood T cell repertoires in COVID-19. Sequencing used immunoSEQ multiplex PCR; TCRdb keeps in-frame clones, though not all of them. Seen here are approximately 100,000 clones, roughly 80% observed once, and the top ten hold approximately 16%. Sample: peripheral blood. These receptors all come from a woman at least 80 years old with active or convalescent COVID-19.

This clone was seen only a few times. The V gene is TRBV5-4, the J gene TRBJ2-7; D is perhaps TRBD2 (5 bases). Per the germline V gene, CDR1 is SGHNT and CDR2 is YYREEE (reference sequence). The CDR3 is 12 amino acids. Trimming removed 3 bases from V and 1 base from J, with 5 bases in between. CDR3 sequence reads: CASSSGSYEQYF. The CDR3 coding sequence is TGTGCCAGCAGCTCGGGGTCCTACGAGCAGTACTTC.

CDR3 region: CASSPGQSYGYTF. The DNA of the CDR3 is TGTGCCAGCAGCCCGGGACAGTCCTATGGCTACACCTTC. This rearrangement joins TRBV5-6 to TRBJ1-2; 7 nucleotides align to TRBD1. The V and J ends lost 4 bases and 4 bases, in that order; junction bases with no gene match: 4. The CDR3 is 13 residues long. CDR1 SGHDT and CDR2 YYEEEE come from the germline V gene.

The CDR3 region is CASMGTGAIRGKKETQYF. CDR3 in DNA: TGTGCCAGCATGGGGACAGGGGCTATAAGGGGCAAAAAAGAGACCCAGTACTTC. The genes are TRBV2 and TRBJ2-5, with TRBD1 matching over 10 bases. The CDR3 covers 18 residues. Trimming removed 7 bases from V and 3 bases from J; junction bases left unmatched: 17. Looked up from germline, CDR1 is SNHLY and CDR2 is FYNNEI. Combining the CDR3 with reference TRBV2 and TRBJ2-5 gives the whole variable domain EPEVTQTPSHQVTQMGQEVILRCVPISNHLYFYWYRQILGQKVEFLVSFYNNEISEKSEIFDDQFSVERPDGSNFTLKIRSTKLEDSAMYFCASMGTGAIRGKKETQYFGPGTRLLVL.

The chain carries TRBV4-2 and TRBJ2-1, with 10 bases aligning to TRBD2. J lost 4 bases, V lost 3 bases, and 3 bases had no gene match. The CDR3 runs to 15 residues. Germline lookup yields CDR1 LGHNA and CDR2 YNFKEQ. The CDR3 DNA follows: TGTGCCAGCAGCCAGTTAGCGGGGGGATACAATGAGCAGTTCTTC. Its translation is CASSQLAGGYNEQFF.

This clone was seen a few times. The chain has TRBV6-5 and TRBJ1-1, with 8 bases aligning to TRBD1. Trimming cost V 6 bases and J 1 base; bases outside gene matches: 7. Germline values: CDR1 MNHEY, CDR2 SVGAGI. This CDR3 is built from 15 residues. The DNA for the CDR3 is TGTGCCAGCAGAGCTAGAGACAGGGGGAACACTGAAGCTTTCTTT. It codes for CASRARDRGNTEAFF.

The chain joins TRBV6-2 or TRBV6-3 to TRBJ2-7, with D unresolved. The CDR3 contains 12 residues. Germline CDR1 is MNHEY and CDR2 is SVGEGT. V shed 5 bases and J shed 3 bases, with 8 bases lying between them. CDR3 nucleotides: TGTGCCAGCAGTAATTCAGGCTACGAGCAGTACTTC. Translated, it gives CASSNSGYEQYF.

In its sample, this clone was seen a few times. The chain employs TRBV28 and TRBJ2-7; a weak D match, TRBD2 (6 bases). Germline assignment: CDR1 MDHEN and CDR2 SYDVKM. V was shortened by 6 bases and J by 6 bases, with 21 bases between the two germline ends. CDR3 size: 15 residues. In DNA, the CDR3 is TGTGCCAGCAGGGGCCTCGGGACTGGTGGCGGCGAGCAGTACTTC. Protein product: CASRGLGTGGGEQYF.

This clone was recorded a few times. V usage is TRBV11-2 and J usage is TRBJ2-3; 11 bases are a match to TRBD2. J was trimmed by 5 bases and V by 4 bases; bases with no gene match: 8. This CDR3 is 16 amino acids long. Germline V lookup: CDR1 SGHAT, CDR2 FQNNGV. The CDR3 protein is CASSSLAGGPEDTQYF. The CDR3 nucleotides read TGTGCCAGCAGCTCCTTAGCGGGGGGGCCCGAAGATACGCAGTATTTT.

This clone was recorded a few times. The CDR3 reads CASSLRAGAYNEQFF. The CDR3 region has the DNA TGTGCCAGCAGCCTCCGAGCAGGTGCATACAATGAGCAGTTCTTC. The chain carries TRBV11-2 and TRBJ2-1; no definite D call. Trimming stripped 5 bases from V and 4 bases from J, with 15 bases between. The V gene's germline CDR1 is SGHAT and CDR2 FQNNGV. This CDR3 is built from 15 residues.

The chain employs TRBV30 and TRBJ2-1; TRBD1 might be the D (5 bases). The germline V and J ends were trimmed by 2 bases and 2 bases, with 7 bases remaining between them. Germline V gives CDR1 GTSNPN, CDR2 SVGIG (reference sequence). The CDR3 has 13 residues. CDR3 sequence reads: CAWSPGTYNEQFF. As DNA, the CDR3 is TGTGCCTGGAGTCCAGGGACCTACAATGAGCAGTTCTTC.

This rearrangement joins TRBV18 to TRBJ1-2; TRBD1 matches at 10 bases. The CDR3 has 14 residues. Germline CDR1 and CDR2: KGHSH and LQKENI. V shed 3 bases and J 7 bases; nucleotides not matched to a gene: 5. CDR3 protein: CASSPGQGERGYTF. In nucleotides, the CDR3 is TGTGCCAGCTCACCTGGACAGGGGGAACGTGGCTACACCTTC.

The J gene is TRBJ2-1, the V gene TRBV4-3; 9 bases agree with TRBD2. The germline V gene has CDR1 LGHNA and CDR2 YSLEER. The CDR3 is 14 amino acids. The V and J ends lost 4 bases and 4 bases, in that order; junction bases with no gene match: 2. CDR3 in DNA: TGCGCCAGCAGCCTAGCGGGAGCATACAATGAGCAGTTCTTC. Translating it yields CASSLAGAYNEQFF.

V is TRBV13 and J is TRBJ2-7; 13 bases agree with TRBD2. V shed 4 bases, J shed 5 bases, and the junction held 8 bases outside the gene matches. The CDR3 runs 16 residues. In germline, CDR1 is PRHDT, CDR2 FYEKMQ (reference sequence). CDR3 in amino acids: CASSSSTSGRFHEQYF. The CDR3, as DNA: TGTGCCAGCAGCTCTTCGACTAGCGGGAGGTTCCACGAGCAGTACTTC.

The V gene is TRBV9, the J gene TRBJ1-4; D is perhaps TRBD1 (5 bases). The CDR3 runs 16 residues. Germline CDR1 is SGDLS and CDR2 is YYNGEE. Trimming cost V 0 bases and J 8 bases, with 17 bases left between them. The CDR3 region has the DNA TGTGCCAGCAGCGTAGATGGTTCAGGGTACGACGAAAAACTGTTTTTT. Translation gives CASSVDGSGYDEKLFF.

This clone was counted once. The chain is built from TRBV2 and TRBJ1-1; D gene uncertain. CDR1 is SNHLY, CDR2 FYNNEI, per germline. This CDR3 contains 14 residues. Trimming stripped 5 bases from V and 3 bases from J, with 13 bases between. The CDR3 nucleotides are TGTGCCAGCAGTCTGCAAGGGCGGGACACTGAAGCTTTCTTT. It translates to CASSLQGRDTEAFF.

The chain links TRBV5-1 to TRBJ1-2; maybe TRBD1 (6 bases). Germline V gene data show CDR1 as SGHRS and CDR2 as YFSETQ. CDR3 size: 14 residues. V shed 5 bases and J shed 8 bases, with 19 bases lying between them. For the CDR3, the DNA is TGCGCCAGCAGTTCATCGGGGGGGCTATTAGGCTACACCTTC. It specifies CASSSSGGLLGYTF.

The rearrangement links TRBV7-9 to TRBJ1-4, with 8 positions matching TRBD1. CDR1 SEHNR and CDR2 FQNEAQ come from the germline V gene (reference sequence). This CDR3 comprises 19 residues. The trim removed 5 bases at V and 7 bases at J, leaving 21 bases unmatched. The CDR3 region has the DNA TGTGCCAGCAGCCCCAGGGAGGAGACAGGGGCTAGACGGGCTGAAAAACTGTTTTTT. It translates to CASSPREETGARRAEKLFF.

J is TRBJ1-2 and V is TRBV19; tentative D call: TRBD1 (5 bases). CDR1 and CDR2 from the germline V gene are LNHDA and SQIVND (reference sequence). There are 12 residues in the CDR3. The V end lost 5 bases, the J end lost 4 bases, and 8 bases lay between the germline ends. In nucleotides, the CDR3 is TGTGCCAGTAGTGCCGACAGCTATGGCTACACCTTC. It is translated as CASSADSYGYTF.

The V gene is TRBV7-3, the J gene TRBJ1-1; a weak D match, TRBD1 (5 bases). From germline, CDR1 is SGHTA and CDR2 FQGTGA. CDR3 length: 15 amino acids. With 2 bases removed from V and 3 bases from J, the gap between germline ends came to 13 bases. The CDR3 spells CASSLGVGGDTEAFF. Here the CDR3 DNA reads TGTGCCAGCAGCTTAGGGGTGGGGGGGGACACTGAAGCTTTCTTT. The full variable domain, completed using reference TRBV7-3 and TRBJ1-1, is GAGVSQTPSNKVTEKGKYVELRCDPISGHTALYWYRQSLGQGPEFLIYFQGTGAADDSGLPNDRFFAVRPEGSVSTLKIQRTERGDSAVYLCASSLGVGGDTEAFFGQGTRLTVV.

The genes are TRBV19 and TRBJ1-2, with D maybe TRBD1 (6 bases). CDR1 is LNHDA and CDR2 is SQIVND in the germline V gene (reference sequence). Trimming removed 5 bases from V and 3 bases from J, with 25 bases in between. The CDR3 covers 18 residues. CDR3 in amino acids: CASSPRGAGARRDYGYTF. CDR3 nucleotides: TGTGCCAGTAGTCCCCGTGGGGCAGGGGCGCGTAGGGACTATGGCTACACCTTC. Using reference TRBV19 and TRBJ1-2 for the parts outside the CDR3, the full variable domain is DGGITQSPKYLFRKEGQNVTLSCEQNLNHDAMYWYRQDPGQGLRLIYYSQIVNDFQKGDIAEGYSVSREKKESFPLTVTSAQKNPTAFYLCASSPRGAGARRDYGYTFGSGTRLTVV.

This chain connects TRBV4-2 to TRBJ1-4, with D perhaps TRBD1 (6 bases). Germline loops: CDR1 LGHNA, CDR2 YNFKEQ. V gave up 4 bases and J gave up 5 bases, with 17 bases separating them. This CDR3 has 16 residues. DNA for the CDR3: TGTGCCAGCAGCCGAAACGCCGGACAGATGAATGAAAAACTGTTTTTT. The encoded protein is CASSRNAGQMNEKLFF.

The J gene is TRBJ2-5, the V gene TRBV7-9, with 7 bases that match TRBD2. The CDR3 totals 15 residues. J lost 5 bases, V lost 2 bases, and 8 bases had no gene match. Germline lookup yields CDR1 SEHNR and CDR2 FQNEAQ (reference sequence). CDR3 bases: TGTGCCAGCAGCTTAACAGGACTAGGCCATGAGACCCAGTACTTC. Translating gives CASSLTGLGHETQYF. The variable domain in full, with the rest retrieved from reference TRBV7-9 and TRBJ2-5, is DTGVSQNPRHKITKRGQNVTFRCDPISEHNRLYWYRQTLGQGPEFLTYFQNEAQLEKSRLLSDRFSAERPKGSFSTLEIQRTEQGDSAMYLCASSLTGLGHETQYFGPGTRLLVL.

V gene TRBV6-5 combines with J gene TRBJ1-3, with 8 bases fitting TRBD1. Germline trimming cut 6 bases from V and 2 bases from J; bases unmatched to any gene: 3. From germline, CDR1 is MNHEY and CDR2 SVGAGI. The CDR3 is 14 amino acids. The CDR3 DNA reads as TGTGCCAGCAGACAGACAGGGGCTGGAAACACCATATATTTT. This encodes CASRQTGAGNTIYF.

The rearrangement links TRBV5-4 to TRBJ2-7; 9 bases align to TRBD1. The CDR3 has 15 amino acids. CDR1 SGHNT and CDR2 YYREEE come from the germline V gene (reference sequence). V was pared by 4 bases and J by 7 bases, with 12 bases of the junction left unmatched. The CDR3 DNA reads as TGTGCCAGCAGCCGCACTCTACAGGGGGCAGGTGAGCAGTACTTC. Amino acid sequence: CASSRTLQGAGEQYF.

This sequence joins TRBV6-2 or TRBV6-3 and TRBJ1-2, with 12 bases fitting TRBD1. With V trimmed by 5 bases and J by 4 bases, 11 bases remained unmatched. The germline CDR1 and CDR2 sequences are MNHEY and SVGEGT. The CDR3 runs 17 residues. The CDR3 DNA follows: TGTGCCAGCAGTCCCGGGACAGGGGGCGCGTTGAGCTATGGCTACACCTTC. Translation gives CASSPGTGGALSYGYTF.

This clone has just one count. This sequence joins TRBV5-6 and TRBJ2-5; D is undetermined. CDR1 and CDR2 from the germline V gene are SGHDT and YYEEEE. The CDR3 is 11 amino acids. Trimming removed 2 bases from V and 9 bases from J, with 8 bases in between. DNA for the CDR3: TGTGCCAGCAGCTTAGCACGGTCCCAGTACTTC. Amino acids: CASSLARSQYF.

The rearrangement joins TRBV7-6 to TRBJ2-3; TRBD2 matches 11 bases. CDR1 is SGHVS and CDR2 is FNYEAQ in the germline V gene. The CDR3 has 15 amino acids. V was pared by 6 bases and J by 5 bases, with 7 bases of the junction left unmatched. Here the CDR3 reads CASRKLAGEIDTQYF. Here the CDR3 DNA reads TGTGCCAGCAGGAAACTAGCGGGGGAGATAGATACGCAGTATTTT.

The J gene is TRBJ2-7, the V gene TRBV7-9; 13 bases agree with TRBD2. Trimming cost V 5 bases and J 0 bases; bases outside gene matches: 7. Germline-derived CDR1 and CDR2 are SEHNR and FQNEAQ (reference sequence). CDR3 size: 17 residues. CDR3 sequence reads: CASSIEGLAGSSYEQYF. In DNA form, the CDR3 reads TGTGCCAGCAGCATAGAGGGACTAGCGGGGAGCTCCTACGAGCAGTACTTC.

The rearrangement joins TRBV6-5 to TRBJ1-4, with 8 bases lining up with TRBD1. Germline V gives CDR1 MNHEY, CDR2 SVGAGI. V was pared by 1 base and J by 5 bases, with 3 bases of the junction left unmatched. This CDR3 has 15 amino acids. The CDR3 region has the DNA TGTGCCAGCAGTTACTGGTCAGGGGGCAATGAAAAACTGTTTTTT. Protein: CASSYWSGGNEKLFF.